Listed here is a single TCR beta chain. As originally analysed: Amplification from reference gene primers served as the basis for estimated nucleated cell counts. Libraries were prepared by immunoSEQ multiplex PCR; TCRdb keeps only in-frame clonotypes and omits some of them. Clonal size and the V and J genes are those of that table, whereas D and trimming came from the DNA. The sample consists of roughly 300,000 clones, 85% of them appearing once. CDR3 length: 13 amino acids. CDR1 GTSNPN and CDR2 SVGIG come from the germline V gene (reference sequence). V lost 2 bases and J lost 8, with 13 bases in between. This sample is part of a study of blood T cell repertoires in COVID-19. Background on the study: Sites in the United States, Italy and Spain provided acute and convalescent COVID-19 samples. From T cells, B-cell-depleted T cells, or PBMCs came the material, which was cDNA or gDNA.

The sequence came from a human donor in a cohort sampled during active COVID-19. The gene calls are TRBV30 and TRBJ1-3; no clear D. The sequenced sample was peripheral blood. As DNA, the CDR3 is TGTGCCTGGAGTTTGCAGGCCGTGGACACCATATATTTT. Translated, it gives CAWSLQAVDTIYF.